This T cell receptor beta chain was retrieved from a study of regulatory T cells in long-lasting Graves disease (dated by TCRdb to the early 2020s). As for the study more broadly: To count as having persistent Graves' disease, a patient had to have received antithyroid drug treatment for over 5 years with TSH receptor autoantibodies remaining persistently positive. Peripheral blood TCR sequencing and RNA sequencing compared persistent Graves' disease patients with newly diagnosed Graves' disease patients. The study was registered as a clinical trial and conducted in China. A total of 35 or so samples were covered by TCR sequencing, comprising some 13 persistent and around 20 newly diagnosed Graves' disease patients. Antithyroid drugs had been taken for ten to twelve years on average by persistent Graves' disease patients in the clinical cohort. Study-level results and caveats: Persistent disease showed preferential use of TRBV28, TRBJ1-2 and TRBJ2-5, whereas newly diagnosed disease favored TRBV20-1 and TRBJ2-1. Persistent patients shared more public clonotypes among themselves (around 2,500) than newly diagnosed patients did (approximately 900). Sequencing and analysis were restricted to the TCR beta chain. Persistent Graves' disease patients showed lower TCR Shannon entropy and fewer highly expanded clones than newly diagnosed patients, suggesting clonal expansion. Peripheral blood alone was examined, since thyroid tissue, which constituted the primary lesion, could not be accessed. The authors noted that the small sample size was a limitation that may lower accuracy.

CDR1 and CDR2, per the germline V gene (reference sequence), are SGHAT and FQDESV. Trimming takes 4 bases off V and 5 bases off J; junction bases not matched to a gene: 4. From the cysteine up to the phenylalanine, the CDR3 has a length of 13 residues. Kept here is only the CDR3 DNA, which spans 39 bases and is read in frame from base 1. Libraries were prepared through multiplex PCR. The listed sequencing device is Illumina HiSeq 4000. TCR beta libraries were built with iRepertoire HTBI primers and Arm-PCR amplification of CDR3 regions. Gel purification was performed on PCR products prior to sequencing. As for the original processing: A total of fewer than 65 TRBV and 14 TRBJ segments were identified across samples and were used for gene usage analysis of CDR3 amino acid clonotypes. COPE and FqMerger were used to merge filtered high-quality paired reads into contigs. BLAST was used to align contigs to IMGT TRBV, TRBD and TRBJ reference genes, with CDR3 defined following IMGT. Clonotypes above 0.1% frequency were classified as highly expanded clones. Repertoire diversity was measured by Shannon entropy, and V-J evenness by the Gini coefficient. Clonotypes shared by more than one individual were considered public. Clones were called with MiXCR by TCRdb after fastp trimmed the public reads at Q25, and only in-frame beta chains were retained. Each entry merges the rows of one CDR3 protein and shows their most common DNA and genes. None of the V and J calls come from the authors' own analysis; TCRdb made them. The sample records a few hundred thousand distinct CDR3 sequences, 23% of which are singletons. The biggest ten clones account for about 26% of the sample.

This specimen's time point label, per the study, means: persistent/refractory GD, antithyroid drugs over 5 years with positive TRAb. RNA was extracted from PBMCs in TRIzol for both TCR sequencing and RNA sequencing. Graves' disease was diagnosed according to American Thyroid Association guidelines. The patients came from an endocrinology department in Xi'an, China. From each patient, around 9 milliliters of peripheral blood was collected into an EDTA anticoagulant tube. Ficoll Paque Plus density gradient separation was used to isolate PBMCs, and no additional T cell sorting was done. An Agilent 2100 Bioanalyzer and agarose gel were used to check RNA quality, while a NanoDrop 2000 measured RNA concentration. This clonotype was detected many times. There is no known antigen for this receptor. No base quality values were provided; no much bigger clone lies one nucleotide off.

In this chain, TRBV11-1 is recombined with TRBJ2-5; the central 7 bases match TRBD1. Material: peripheral blood mononuclear cells (PBMCs), obtained when the disease was refractory, from a patient treated with antithyroid drugs. This sequence was found in a female donor with Graves disease. The CDR3: CASSSVGGETQYF. The DNA sequence is as follows: TGTGCCAGCAGCTCAGTAGGGGGCGAGACCCAGTACTTC.